Below, 9 T cell receptor beta chains from the same sample are listed, as sequenced in a study of STAT5B mutations in CD4+ large granular lymphocyte leukemia. Libraries were prepared by immunoSEQ multiplex PCR; TCRdb keeps only in-frame clonotypes and omits some of them. This table has approximately 34,000 clones, around 67% appearing once. The specimen was CD4+ T cells from blood buffy coats. Source of these receptors: a human donor in good health.

The chain employs TRBV5-1 and TRBJ1-3; 8 bases are shared with TRBD1. The CDR3 is 16 residues long. Germline loops: CDR1 SGHRS, CDR2 YFSETQ. J gave up 0 bases and V 6 bases, and 8 bases lay outside the gene matches. This CDR3 reads CASTPDGTGSGNTIYF. CDR3 nucleotides: TGCGCCAGCACACCAGACGGGACAGGCTCTGGAAACACCATATATTTT.

This clone was seen a single time. J is TRBJ2-5 and V is TRBV7-6; TRBD1 matches 8 bases. CDR1 and CDR2 from the germline V gene are SGHVS and FNYEAQ. The length of the CDR3 is 17 residues. V shed 2 bases, J shed 0 bases, and the junction held 8 bases outside the gene matches. The CDR3 nucleotides are TGTGCCAGCAGCTTATTACCGCCGACAGGGGACCAAGAGACCCAGTACTTC. Translated: CASSLLPPTGDQETQYF. Together with reference TRBV7-6 and TRBJ2-5, the CDR3 gives the full variable domain: GAGVSQSPRYKVTKRGQDVALRCDPISGHVSLYWYRQALGQGPEFLTYFNYEAQQDKSGLPNDRFSAERPEGSISTLTIQRTEQRDSAMYRCASSLLPPTGDQETQYFGPGTRLLVL.

The rearrangement joins TRBV5-4 to TRBJ2-3; 8 positions match TRBD2. The CDR3 has 16 residues. Per the germline V gene, CDR1 is SGHNT and CDR2 is YYREEE (reference sequence). After removal of 4 bases from V and 9 bases from J, the junction contained 16 bases not matched to a gene. The CDR3 loop reads CASSGGSGVDRGTQYF. CDR3 sequence (DNA): TGTGCCAGCAGCGGGGGTAGCGGGGTAGACAGAGGAACGCAGTATTTT.

This clone was counted only a few times. V usage is TRBV18 and J usage is TRBJ2-7, with a weak D call TRBD2 (6 bases). This CDR3 contains 12 residues. CDR1 and CDR2 (germline): KGHSH, LQKENI. Deletions cut 2 bases from V and 7 bases from J, with 9 bases between. CDR3 sequence (DNA): TGTGCCAGCTCACCATCGGGGGAAGAGCAGTACTTC. The encoded protein is CASSPSGEEQYF. Filled out from reference TRBV18 and TRBJ2-7, the complete variable domain reads NAGVMQNPRHLVRRRGQEARLRCSPMKGHSHVYWYRQLPEEGLKFMVYLQKENIIDESGMPKERFSAEFPKEGPSILRIQQVVRGDSAAYFCASSPSGEEQYFGPGTRLTVT.

The rearrangement links TRBV6-5 to TRBJ1-1, with a possible D match to TRBD1 (6 bases). With 2 bases removed from V and 11 bases from J, the gap between germline ends came to 18 bases. The length of the CDR3 is 14 residues. CDR1 MNHEY and CDR2 SVGAGI come from the germline V gene. The CDR3 DNA reads as TGTGCCAGCAGTTACAGCCGGGGGCCCGGTTGGGCTTTCTTT. It is translated as CASSYSRGPGWAFF.

This chain links TRBV15 with TRBJ2-7; 12 nucleotides line up with TRBD1. Per the germline V gene, CDR1 is LNHNV and CDR2 is YYDKDF (reference sequence). The length of the CDR3 is 16 residues. The junction had 7 bases not matched to a gene; V was cut back by 1 base and J by 6 bases. The CDR3 DNA follows: TGTGCCACCAGCAGAGGGGGACAGGGGGCGATTGTCGAGCAGTACTTC. It translates to CATSRGGQGAIVEQYF. Filled out from reference TRBV15 and TRBJ2-7, the complete variable domain reads DAMVIQNPRYQVTQFGKPVTLSCSQTLNHNVMYWYQQKSSQAPKLLFHYYDKDFNNEADTPDNFQSRRPNTSFCFLDIRSPGLGDTAMYLCATSRGGQGAIVEQYFGPGTRLTVT.

This clone was counted between two and nine times. The rearrangement uses TRBV19 and TRBJ1-4, with 7 bases identical to TRBD1. This CDR3 contains 14 residues. J lost 7 bases, V lost 4 bases, and 6 bases had no gene match. CDR1 is LNHDA and CDR2 is SQIVND in the germline V gene (reference sequence). The CDR3 DNA reads TGTGCCAGTAGTAAGGGGGCACGGGGTGAAAAACTGTTTTTT. Translated: CASSKGARGEKLFF.

This chain connects TRBV7-9 to TRBJ2-3; perhaps TRBD2 as D (6 bases). In germline, CDR1 is SEHNR, CDR2 FQNEAQ (reference sequence). V dropped 5 bases and J dropped 5 bases, with 14 bases sitting between them. The CDR3 contains 14 residues. The CDR3 nucleotides read TGTGCCAGCAGCACAACCGGCGGGGTAGATACGCAGTATTTT. It codes for CASSTTGGVDTQYF.

This CDR3 is CASSSHRAGGNQPQHF. CDR3 coding DNA: TGTGCCAGCAGTAGTCACAGGGCGGGGGGCAATCAGCCCCAGCATTTT. The chain uses TRBV2 and TRBJ1-5; a weak D match, TRBD1 (6 bases). Trimming pared 5 bases from V and 2 bases from J, leaving 16 bases between. Germline V gene sequence: CDR1 SNHLY, CDR2 FYNNEI. CDR3 length equals 16 residues.